This T cell receptor (beta chain) was obtained from a study of cytomegalovirus exposure and HLA in healthy donors. Germline CDR1 and CDR2: ENHRY and SYGVKD. V lost 4 bases and J lost 3; bases outside the gene matches: 6. This CDR3 has 14 amino acids. The primer mix had 60 Vbeta and 13 Jbeta primers. Only in-frame clones appear in the TCRdb table, and some are missing; sequencing was by immunoSEQ multiplex PCR. The data hold 100,000 to 150,000 clones, with about 78% observed a single time. The receptor comes from a female donor in good health and CMV-seronegative. The chain carries TRBV10-3 and TRBJ2-7, with 7 bases lining up with TRBD1. Material: PBMCs. The CDR3 spells CAISVQGVLYEQYF. The CDR3 nucleotides read TGTGCCATCAGTGTGCAGGGGGTCCTCTACGAGCAGTACTTC.